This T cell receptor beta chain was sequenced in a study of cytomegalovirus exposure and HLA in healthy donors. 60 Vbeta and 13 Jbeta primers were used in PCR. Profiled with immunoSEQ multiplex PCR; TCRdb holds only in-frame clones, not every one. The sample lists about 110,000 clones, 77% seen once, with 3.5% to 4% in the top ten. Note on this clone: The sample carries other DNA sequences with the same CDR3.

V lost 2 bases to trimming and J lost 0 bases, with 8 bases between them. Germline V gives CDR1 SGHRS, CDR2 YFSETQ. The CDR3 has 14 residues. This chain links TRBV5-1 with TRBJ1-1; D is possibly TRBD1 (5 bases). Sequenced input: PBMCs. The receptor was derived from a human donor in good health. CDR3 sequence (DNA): TGCGCCAGCAGCTTCGGGGGGGTGAACACTGAAGCTTTCTTT. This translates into CASSFGGVNTEAFF.